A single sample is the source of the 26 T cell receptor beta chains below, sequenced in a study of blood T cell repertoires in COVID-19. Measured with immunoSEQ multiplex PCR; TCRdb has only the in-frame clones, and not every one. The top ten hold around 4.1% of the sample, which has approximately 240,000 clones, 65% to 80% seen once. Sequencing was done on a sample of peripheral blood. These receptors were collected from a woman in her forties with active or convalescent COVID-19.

CDR3: CASSLAQGNNEKLFF. In DNA form, the CDR3 reads TGTGCCAGCAGCTTAGCGCAGGGGAATAATGAAAAACTGTTTTTT. This chain joins TRBV7-9 and TRBJ1-4, with D possibly TRBD1 on 6 matching bases. Trimming pared 0 bases from V and 4 bases from J, leaving 9 bases between. The germline gives CDR1 SEHNR, CDR2 FQNEAQ (reference sequence). This CDR3 comprises 15 residues.

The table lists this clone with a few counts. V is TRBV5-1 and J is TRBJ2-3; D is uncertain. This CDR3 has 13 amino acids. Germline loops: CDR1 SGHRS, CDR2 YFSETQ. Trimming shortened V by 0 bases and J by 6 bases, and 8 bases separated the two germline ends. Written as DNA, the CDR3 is TGCGCCAGCAGCTTGGCCTTGAGGGATACGCAGTATTTT. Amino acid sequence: CASSLALRDTQYF.

CDR3 loop: CASSDPTAGGGHTQYF. For the CDR3, the DNA is TGTGCCAGCAGTGACCCGACGGCGGGCGGGGGACATACGCAGTATTTT. The rearrangement links TRBV6-4 to TRBJ2-3; 7 nucleotides match TRBD2. V lost 2 bases, J lost 7 bases, and 12 bases stayed unmatched. Germline assignment: CDR1 MRHNA and CDR2 SNTAGT. The CDR3 has 16 amino acids.

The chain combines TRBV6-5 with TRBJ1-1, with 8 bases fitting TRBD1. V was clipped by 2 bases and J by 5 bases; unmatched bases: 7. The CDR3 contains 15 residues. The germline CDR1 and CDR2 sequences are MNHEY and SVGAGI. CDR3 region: CASSYPGQGRTEAFF. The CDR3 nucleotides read TGTGCCAGCAGTTACCCCGGACAGGGAAGGACTGAAGCTTTCTTT.

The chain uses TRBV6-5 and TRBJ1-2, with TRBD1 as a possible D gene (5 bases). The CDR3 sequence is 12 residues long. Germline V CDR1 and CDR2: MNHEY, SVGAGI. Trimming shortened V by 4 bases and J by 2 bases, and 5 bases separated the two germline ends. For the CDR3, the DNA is TGTGCCAGCAGTTCAGGGAACTATGGCTACACCTTC. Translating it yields CASSSGNYGYTF.

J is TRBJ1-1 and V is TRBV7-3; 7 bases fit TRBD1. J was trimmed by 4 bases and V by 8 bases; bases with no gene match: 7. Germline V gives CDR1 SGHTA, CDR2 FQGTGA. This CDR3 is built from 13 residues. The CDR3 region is CASGMGTATEAFF. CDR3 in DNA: TGTGCCAGCGGCATGGGGACAGCCACTGAAGCTTTCTTT. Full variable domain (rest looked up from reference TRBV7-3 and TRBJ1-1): GAGVSQTPSNKVTEKGKYVELRCDPISGHTALYWYRQSLGQGPEFLIYFQGTGAADDSGLPNDRFFAVRPEGSVSTLKIQRTERGDSAVYLCASGMGTATEAFFGQGTRLTVV.

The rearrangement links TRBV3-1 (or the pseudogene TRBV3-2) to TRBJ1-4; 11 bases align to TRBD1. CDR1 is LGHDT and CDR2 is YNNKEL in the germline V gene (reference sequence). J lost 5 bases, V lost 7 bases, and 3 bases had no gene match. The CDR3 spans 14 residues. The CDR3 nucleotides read TGTGCCAGCATAGGACAGGGGGCGAATGAAAAACTGTTTTTT. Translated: CASIGQGANEKLFF.

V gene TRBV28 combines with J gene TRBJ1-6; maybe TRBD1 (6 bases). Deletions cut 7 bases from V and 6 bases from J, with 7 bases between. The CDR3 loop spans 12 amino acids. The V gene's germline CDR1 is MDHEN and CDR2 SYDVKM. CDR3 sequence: CASNRANSPLHF. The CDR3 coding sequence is TGTGCCAGCAACAGGGCTAATTCACCCCTCCACTTT.

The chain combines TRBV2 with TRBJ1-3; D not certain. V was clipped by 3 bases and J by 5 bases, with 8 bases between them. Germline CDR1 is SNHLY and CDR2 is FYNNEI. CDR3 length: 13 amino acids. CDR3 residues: CASSEPERNTIYF. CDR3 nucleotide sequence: TGTGCCAGCAGTGAGCCAGAAAGAAACACCATATATTTT.

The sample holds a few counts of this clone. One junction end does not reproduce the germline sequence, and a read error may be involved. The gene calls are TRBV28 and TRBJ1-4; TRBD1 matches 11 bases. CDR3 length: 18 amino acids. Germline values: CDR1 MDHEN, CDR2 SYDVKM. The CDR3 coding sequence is TGTGCCAGCAGTCTATGGGACAGGGGGGTATCAACTAATGAAAAACTGTTTTTT. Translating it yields CASSLWDRGVSTNEKLFF.

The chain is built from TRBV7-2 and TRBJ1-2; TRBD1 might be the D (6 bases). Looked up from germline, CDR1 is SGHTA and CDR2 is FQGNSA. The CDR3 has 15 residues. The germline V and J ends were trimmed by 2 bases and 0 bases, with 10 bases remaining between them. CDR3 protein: CASSLSRTANYGYTF. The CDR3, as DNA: TGTGCCAGCAGCTTATCAAGGACAGCTAACTATGGCTACACCTTC.

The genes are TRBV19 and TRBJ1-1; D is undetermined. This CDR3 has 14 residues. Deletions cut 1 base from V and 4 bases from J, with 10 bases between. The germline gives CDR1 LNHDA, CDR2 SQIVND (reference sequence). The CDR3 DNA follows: TGTGCCAGTAGTATAGGAGTGGGAGGCACTGAAGCTTTCTTT. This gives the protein CASSIGVGGTEAFF.

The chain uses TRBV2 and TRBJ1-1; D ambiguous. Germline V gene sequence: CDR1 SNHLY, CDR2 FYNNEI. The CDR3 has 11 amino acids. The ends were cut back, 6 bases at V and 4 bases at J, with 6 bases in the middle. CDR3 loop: CASRPGTEAFF. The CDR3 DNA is TGTGCCAGCAGGCCGGGCACTGAAGCTTTCTTT.

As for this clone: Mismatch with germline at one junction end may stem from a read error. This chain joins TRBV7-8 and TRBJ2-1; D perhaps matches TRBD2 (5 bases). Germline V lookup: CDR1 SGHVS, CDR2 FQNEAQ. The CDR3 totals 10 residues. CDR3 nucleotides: TGTGCCAGCAGCTTCGAAGAGAGGGTCTTC. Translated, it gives CASSFEERVF.

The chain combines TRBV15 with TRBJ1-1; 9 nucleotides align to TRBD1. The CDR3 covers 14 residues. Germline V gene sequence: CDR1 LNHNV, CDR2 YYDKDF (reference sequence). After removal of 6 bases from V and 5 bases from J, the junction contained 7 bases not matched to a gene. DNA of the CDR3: TGTGCCACCAGGGGAGACAGGGGGGGAACTGAAGCTTTCTTT. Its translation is CATRGDRGGTEAFF.

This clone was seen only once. In nucleotides, the CDR3 is TGTGCCAGCAGTTTGGACAGGGCAGCCGAGCAGTACTTC. Its protein product is CASSLDRAAEQYF. This chain connects TRBV28 to TRBJ2-7; 8 nucleotides line up with TRBD1. Germline lookup yields CDR1 MDHEN and CDR2 SYDVKM. The CDR3 is made up of 13 amino acids. With V trimmed by 3 bases and J by 6 bases, 4 bases remained unmatched.

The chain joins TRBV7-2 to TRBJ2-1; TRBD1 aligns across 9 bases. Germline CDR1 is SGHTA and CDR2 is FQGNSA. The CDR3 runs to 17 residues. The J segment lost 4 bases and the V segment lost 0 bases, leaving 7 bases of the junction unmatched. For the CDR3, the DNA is TGTGCCAGCAGCTTAGCGCAAGTGACAGGGGGGTACAATGAGCAGTTCTTC. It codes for CASSLAQVTGGYNEQFF.

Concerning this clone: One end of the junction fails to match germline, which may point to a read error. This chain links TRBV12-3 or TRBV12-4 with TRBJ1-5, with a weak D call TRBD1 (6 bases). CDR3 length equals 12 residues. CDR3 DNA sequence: TGTGCCAGCAGTTTAGACAGGGTGAGTTATGGATTT. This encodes CASSLDRVSYGF.

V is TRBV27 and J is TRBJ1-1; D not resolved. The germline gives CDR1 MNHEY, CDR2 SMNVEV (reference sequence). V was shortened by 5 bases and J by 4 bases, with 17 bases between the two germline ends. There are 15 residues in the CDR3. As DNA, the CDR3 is TGTGCCAGCAGTCCGCCGGGTCTTATTGGCACTGAAGCTTTCTTT. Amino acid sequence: CASSPPGLIGTEAFF.

The CDR3 here is CASSGTNSPLHF. The CDR3 DNA reads TGTGCCAGCAGCGGGACAAATTCACCCCTCCACTTT. The chain employs TRBV6-5 and TRBJ1-6, with D perhaps TRBD1 (6 bases). This CDR3 has 12 residues. V gave up 6 bases and J gave up 7 bases, with 7 bases separating them. Germline V gene sequence: CDR1 MNHEY, CDR2 SVGAGI.

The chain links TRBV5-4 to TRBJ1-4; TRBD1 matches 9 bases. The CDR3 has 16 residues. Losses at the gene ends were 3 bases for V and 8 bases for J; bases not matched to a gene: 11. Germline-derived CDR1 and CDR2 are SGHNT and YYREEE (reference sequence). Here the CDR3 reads CASSSRSGTGFEKLFF. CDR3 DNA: TGTGCCAGCAGCTCGCGGTCCGGGACAGGGTTCGAAAAACTGTTTTTT.

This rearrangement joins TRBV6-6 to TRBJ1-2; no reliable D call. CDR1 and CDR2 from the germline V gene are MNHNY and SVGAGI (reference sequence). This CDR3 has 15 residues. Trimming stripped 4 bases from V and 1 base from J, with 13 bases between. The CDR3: CASSLTVDFNYGYTF. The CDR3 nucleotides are TGTGCCAGCAGTTTAACGGTGGACTTTAACTATGGCTACACCTTC.

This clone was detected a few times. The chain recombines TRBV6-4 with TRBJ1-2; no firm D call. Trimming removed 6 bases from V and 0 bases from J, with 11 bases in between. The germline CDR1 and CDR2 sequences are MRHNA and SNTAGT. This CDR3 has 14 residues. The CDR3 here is CASRETASNYGYTF. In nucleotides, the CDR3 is TGTGCCAGCAGGGAGACGGCCTCTAACTATGGCTACACCTTC.

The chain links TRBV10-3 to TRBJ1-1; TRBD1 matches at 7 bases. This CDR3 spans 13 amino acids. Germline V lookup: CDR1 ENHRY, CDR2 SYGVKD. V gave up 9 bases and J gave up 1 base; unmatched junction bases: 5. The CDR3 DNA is TGTGCCATTGCGACAGGGAAGAACACTGAAGCTTTCTTT. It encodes CAIATGKNTEAFF.

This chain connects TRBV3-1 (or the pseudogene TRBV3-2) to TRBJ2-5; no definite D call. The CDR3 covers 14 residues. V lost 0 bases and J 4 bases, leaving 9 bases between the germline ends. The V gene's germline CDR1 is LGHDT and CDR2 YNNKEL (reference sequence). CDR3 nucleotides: TGTGCCAGCAGCCAAGAGTACTCCTTAGAGACCCAGTACTTC. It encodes CASSQEYSLETQYF.

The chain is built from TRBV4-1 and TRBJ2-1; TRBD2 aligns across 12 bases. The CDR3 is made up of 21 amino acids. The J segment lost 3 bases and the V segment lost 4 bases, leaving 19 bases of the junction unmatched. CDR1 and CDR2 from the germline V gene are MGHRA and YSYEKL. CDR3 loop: CASSPSDEFLAGGRLYNEQFF. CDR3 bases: TGCGCCAGCAGCCCATCGGATGAGTTCCTAGCGGGGGGGCGGCTCTACAATGAGCAGTTCTTC.